This paragraph reports one T cell receptor beta chain. Its antigen is as yet unknown. There were no recent acute infections or vaccinations among the donors, who were healthy HIV-negative adults. Every contributor of samples was a Caucasian grown-up residing in Nashville, Tennessee. This specimen belongs to a study of shared clonotypes between healthy human individuals. Study-wide results and caveats: The sampled material consisted only of blood, and tissue repertoires are likely to differ.

Across several immunoSEQ plates, the genomic DNA of each subset was split evenly. Repertoires were generated with immunoSEQ multiplex PCR, while TCRdb's copy carries only in-frame clones and drops some. Among roughly 96,000 clones listed, 40% to 55% were seen once. The V gene's germline CDR1 is MNHNS and CDR2 SASEGT. This CDR3 has 13 amino acids. The ends lost 9 bases at V and 5 bases at J; junction bases unmatched: 3. This receptor was obtained from a woman aged 40 to 50 in good health. Some clones in this sample may be carry-over from other donors' samples. The sequenced sample consisted of PBMCs. The genes are TRBV6-1 and TRBJ2-1; 11 positions match TRBD2. CDR3 sequence (DNA): TGTGCCAGTAGCGGGAGGGCCCACAATGAGCAGTTCTTC. This encodes CASSGRAHNEQFF.